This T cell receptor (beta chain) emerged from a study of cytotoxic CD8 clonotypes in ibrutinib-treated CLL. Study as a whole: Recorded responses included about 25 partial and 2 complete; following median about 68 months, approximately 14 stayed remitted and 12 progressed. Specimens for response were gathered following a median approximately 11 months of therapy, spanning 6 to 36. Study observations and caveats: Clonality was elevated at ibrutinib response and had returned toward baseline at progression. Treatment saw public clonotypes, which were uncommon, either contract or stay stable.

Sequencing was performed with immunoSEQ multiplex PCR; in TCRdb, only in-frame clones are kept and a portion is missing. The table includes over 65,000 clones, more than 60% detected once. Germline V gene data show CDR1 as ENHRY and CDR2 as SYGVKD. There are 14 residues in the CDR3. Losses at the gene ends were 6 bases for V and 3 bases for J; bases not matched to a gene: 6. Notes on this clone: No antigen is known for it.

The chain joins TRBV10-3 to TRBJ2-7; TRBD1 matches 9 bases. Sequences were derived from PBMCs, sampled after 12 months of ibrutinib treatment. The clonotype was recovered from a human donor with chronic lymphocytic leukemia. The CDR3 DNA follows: TGTGCCATCAGCGGGACAGGGAAAATCTACGAGCAGTACTTC. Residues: CAISGTGKIYEQYF.